The 2 T cell receptor beta chains below come from one sample, sequenced in a study of identical twins. TCRdb ran MiXCR on the 5' RACE reads and lists one entry per CDR3 protein. The sample includes hundreds of thousands of distinct CDR3 sequences, 24% of them seen just once. The same data also contributed to another study, on T cells expressing NK-cell markers.

The sample consisted of CD4+ T cells sorted from blood. These TCRs come from a woman between 18 and 29 years old in good health.

V is TRBV29-1 and J is TRBJ1-2, with 8 bases aligning to TRBD1. Germline V gene data show CDR1 as SQVTM and CDR2 as ANQGSEA. This CDR3 comprises 15 residues. Trimming took 2 bases from V and 5 from J; bases not matched to a gene: 10. The CDR3 protein is CSVETPWDRSYGYTF. Written as DNA, the CDR3 is TGCAGCGTTGAAACACCTTGGGACAGGAGTTATGGCTACACCTTC.

This chain links TRBV5-1 with TRBJ1-6; no definite D call. V lost 5 bases and J 7 bases, leaving 10 bases between the germline ends. The CDR3 consists of 13 residues. Germline CDR1 reads SGHRS; CDR2 reads YFSETQ. The CDR3 DNA is TGCGCCAGCAGGGTTGCGGAGAATTCACCCCTCCACTTT. Translated: CASRVAENSPLHF.